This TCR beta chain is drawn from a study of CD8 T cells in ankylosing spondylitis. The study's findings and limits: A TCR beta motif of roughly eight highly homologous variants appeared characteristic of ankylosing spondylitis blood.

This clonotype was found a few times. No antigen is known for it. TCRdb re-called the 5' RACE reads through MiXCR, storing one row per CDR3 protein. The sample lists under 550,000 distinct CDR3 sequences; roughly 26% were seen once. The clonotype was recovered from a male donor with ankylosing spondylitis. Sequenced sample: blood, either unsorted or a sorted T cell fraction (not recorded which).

CDR3 protein: CASNLLGEGVPYEQYF. CDR3 sequence (DNA): TGCGCCAGCAACCTCTTAGGGGAGGGGGTTCCCTACGAGCAGTACTTC. The rearrangement uses TRBV5-1 and TRBJ2-7, with a tentative D call TRBD2 (7 bases). Germline assignment: CDR1 SGHRS and CDR2 YFSETQ. This CDR3 is built from 16 residues. The ends were cut back, 6 bases at V and 2 bases at J, with 21 bases in the middle.